This T cell receptor beta chain was captured by sequencing in a study of blood T cell repertoires in COVID-19. Overall study context: From the United States, Italy and Spain came samples of acute and convalescent COVID-19. PBMCs, B-cell-depleted T cells, or T cells were the source of the cDNA or gDNA that made up the material.

Using immunoSEQ multiplex PCR, the repertoire was profiled, and TCRdb retains in-frame clones only, with some absent. The sample contains 37,000 or so clones, around 90% of which appear only once. The CDR3 loop spans 16 amino acids. With 3 bases clipped from V and 2 bases from J, the junction kept 7 bases outside the gene matches. CDR1 and CDR2 (germline): KGHSH, LQKENI. This receptor was taken from a human donor in a cohort sampled during active COVID-19. The chain carries TRBV18 and TRBJ1-1, with 9 bases that match TRBD1. Sequencing was performed on peripheral blood. This CDR3 reads CASSPVGQGLNTEAFF. The CDR3 DNA follows: TGTGCCAGCTCACCCGTGGGACAGGGCCTCAACACTGAAGCTTTCTTT. The entire variable domain, with the rest obtained from reference TRBV18 and TRBJ1-1, is as follows: NAGVMQNPRHLVRRRGQEARLRCSPMKGHSHVYWYRQLPEEGLKFMVYLQKENIIDESGMPKERFSAEFPKEGPSILRIQQVVRGDSAAYFCASSPVGQGLNTEAFFGQGTRLTVV.